This entry lists 23 T cell receptor beta chains sequenced from one sample in a study of control samples from healthy donors and cancer patients. Libraries were prepared by immunoSEQ multiplex PCR; TCRdb keeps only in-frame clonotypes and omits some of them. This table holds 85,000 to 90,000 clones, around 86% found once. The sequencing sample was made of blood. The receptor source for this set is a young man in good health.

This clone was picked up one time. CDR3 DNA sequence: TGTGCCAGCAGCCACCGGGGAGGGCCGAGCTCTGGAAACACCATATATTTT. Its protein product is CASSHRGGPSSGNTIYF. This rearrangement joins TRBV3-1 (or the pseudogene TRBV3-2) to TRBJ1-3; D is unresolved. V lost 3 bases and J 0 bases, leaving 15 bases between the germline ends. The CDR3 covers 17 residues. Per germline, CDR1 LGHDT and CDR2 YNNKEL (reference sequence).

This clone has just one count. In nucleotides, the CDR3 is TGTGCCAGCAGCTTGGGAGGGGGTATGAACACTGAAGCTTTCTTT. Protein product: CASSLGGGMNTEAFF. The chain uses TRBV5-6 and TRBJ1-1; D is possibly TRBD1 (6 bases). CDR3 length: 15 residues. Trimming shortened V by 0 bases and J by 0 bases, and 9 bases separated the two germline ends. The V gene's germline CDR1 is SGHDT and CDR2 YYEEEE.

The J gene is TRBJ2-3, the V gene TRBV6-1; D might be TRBD2 (5 bases). Trimming cost V 3 bases and J 4 bases, with 17 bases left between them. This CDR3 region has 16 residues. Germline CDR1 and CDR2: MNHNS and SASEGT. The CDR3 coding sequence is TGTGCCAGCAGTGATCGCGGCCCACGAGCGGCAGATACGCAGTATTTT. Residues: CASSDRGPRAADTQYF.

This rearrangement joins TRBV5-1 to TRBJ1-1; D gene ambiguous. Trimming removed 2 bases from V and 1 base from J, with 12 bases in between. The germline V gene has CDR1 SGHRS and CDR2 YFSETQ. The CDR3 consists of 15 residues. Here the CDR3 DNA reads TGCGCCAGCAGCTTCACGGCAGGATCGAACACTGAAGCTTTCTTT. It yields the protein CASSFTAGSNTEAFF.

The V gene is TRBV19, the J gene TRBJ1-1; perhaps TRBD1 as D (6 bases). Germline V gene sequence: CDR1 LNHDA, CDR2 SQIVND (reference sequence). This CDR3 region has 16 residues. Trimming removed 5 bases at V and 1 base at J, with 17 bases between. CDR3 protein: CASSSGSGVRNTEAFF. The CDR3 DNA reads TGTGCCAGTAGTTCGGGATCAGGGGTTAGGAACACTGAAGCTTTCTTT.

The chain employs TRBV18 and TRBJ2-2; D uncertain. The CDR3 is 14 residues long. CDR1 and CDR2 (germline): KGHSH, LQKENI. V lost 5 bases, J lost 4 bases, and 11 bases lay in between. The CDR3 protein is CASSTASPTGELFF. In DNA form, the CDR3 reads TGTGCCAGCTCAACTGCTTCCCCCACCGGGGAGCTGTTTTTT.

This chain connects TRBV5-1 to TRBJ2-1, with D unclear. From germline, CDR1 is SGHRS and CDR2 YFSETQ. The CDR3 covers 15 residues. The germline V and J ends were trimmed by 3 bases and 0 bases, with 10 bases remaining between them. The CDR3 spells CASSSSVSSYNEQFF. The CDR3 DNA follows: TGCGCCAGCAGCTCGTCGGTGAGCTCCTACAATGAGCAGTTCTTC.

V and J are TRBV5-1 and TRBJ2-7; D call uncertain. There are 14 residues in the CDR3. Trimming removed 0 bases from V and 2 bases from J, with 9 bases in between. Looked up from germline, CDR1 is SGHRS and CDR2 is YFSETQ. The CDR3 is CASSLDYPPYEQYV. The CDR3 DNA follows: TGCGCCAGCAGCTTGGACTATCCCCCCTACGAGCAGTACGTC.

The J gene is TRBJ1-1, the V gene TRBV2, with TRBD1 matching 10 bases. This CDR3 region has 14 residues. Germline trimming cut 8 bases from V and 4 bases from J; bases unmatched to any gene: 7. Per germline, CDR1 SNHLY and CDR2 FYNNEI. The CDR3 coding sequence is TGTGCCAGCGGAGTATGGACAGGGGGCACTGAAGCTTTCTTT. It encodes CASGVWTGGTEAFF.

The J gene is TRBJ2-3, the V gene TRBV12-5; TRBD2 matches at 10 bases. The CDR3 length is 16 residues. The ends lost 7 bases at V and 4 bases at J; junction bases unmatched: 11. CDR1 LGHNT and CDR2 FRNRAP come from the germline V gene. The CDR3 here is CASAYWTSGPADTQYF. CDR3 nucleotide sequence: TGTGCTAGTGCCTATTGGACTAGCGGACCCGCAGATACGCAGTATTTT. The full variable domain, in which reference TRBV12-5 and TRBJ2-3 provide the parts outside the CDR3, is DARVTQTPRHKVTEMGQEVTMRCQPILGHNTVFWYRQTMMQGLELLAYFRNRAPLDDSGMPKDRFSAEMPDATLATLKIQPSEPRDSAVYFCASAYWTSGPADTQYFGPGTRLTVL.

The chain links TRBV4-2 to TRBJ2-2; the D call may be TRBD1 or TRBD2 (5 bases each). Trimming removed 1 base at V and 6 bases at J, with 9 bases between. The CDR3 totals 14 residues. Germline values: CDR1 LGHNA, CDR2 YNFKEQ. CDR3 sequence (DNA): TGTGCCAGCAGCCAAGGTGGGGGTTCCGGGGAGCTGTTTTTT. It specifies CASSQGGGSGELFF.

The CDR3: CASSQKAGTGYSPLHF. The CDR3 DNA reads as TGCGCCAGCAGTCAAAAGGCCGGGACAGGGTATTCACCCCTCCACTTT. This chain joins TRBV4-1 and TRBJ1-6; 9 nucleotides agree with TRBD1. Per germline, CDR1 MGHRA and CDR2 YSYEKL. The J segment lost 8 bases and the V segment lost 6 bases, leaving 11 bases of the junction unmatched. The CDR3 extends over 16 amino acids.

This chain joins TRBV9 and TRBJ1-3, with 8 bases lining up with TRBD1. The CDR3 loop spans 14 amino acids. V was pared by 4 bases and J by 1 base, with 1 base of the junction left unmatched. In germline, CDR1 is SGDLS, CDR2 YYNGEE. The CDR3 nucleotides are TGTGCCAGCAGCCGACAGGGGTCTGGAAACACCATATATTTT. Its translation is CASSRQGSGNTIYF.

V and J are TRBV12-3 or TRBV12-4 and TRBJ1-3; D perhaps matches TRBD1 (5 bases). V lost 7 bases to trimming and J lost 10 bases, with 17 bases between them. The CDR3 is 13 amino acids. The DNA for the CDR3 is TGTGCCAGCACTACCAGCGGGGCCAATACCATATATTTT. Translation: CASTTSGANTIYF.

The CDR3 DNA sequence: TGTGCCAGCAGCCCGGACGGGGCCGGGACCCAGTACTTC. Translated: CASSPDGAGTQYF. The chain recombines TRBV7-8 with TRBJ2-5, with D possibly called TRBD1 or TRBD2 (5 bases each). CDR3 length: 13 residues. Trimming took off 5 bases at V and 7 bases at J, with 14 bases between the two ends. Germline CDR1 SGHVS, CDR2 FQNEAQ.

V gene TRBV11-3 combines with J gene TRBJ2-3, with 7 positions matching TRBD2. Germline V gene lookup returns CDR1 SGHNT and CDR2 YENEEA. The trim removed 5 bases at V and 5 bases at J, leaving 7 bases unmatched. The CDR3 sequence is 14 residues long. The CDR3 nucleotides are TGTGCCAGCAGCGGGGGAGGGATCGTAGATACGCAGTATTTT. This translates into CASSGGGIVDTQYF.

V and J are TRBV5-4 and TRBJ2-5, with D maybe TRBD2 (6 bases). The CDR3 has 17 amino acids. The V end was cut by 1 base, the J end by 5 bases, with 21 bases between. Germline CDR1 is SGHNT and CDR2 is YYREEE (reference sequence). The CDR3: CASSLRREGAWSETQYF. The CDR3 region has the DNA TGTGCCAGCAGCTTGAGGCGGGAAGGTGCGTGGTCGGAGACCCAGTACTTC.

This chain uses TRBV6-5 with TRBJ2-2, with a weak D call TRBD1 (6 bases). The CDR3 runs 13 residues. The V gene's germline CDR1 is MNHEY and CDR2 SVGAGI. V was clipped by 5 bases and J by 6 bases, with 10 bases between them. CDR3 coding DNA: TGTGCCAGCAGTCCCACAGGGTCCGGGGAGCTGTTTTTT. Translation gives CASSPTGSGELFF.

CDR3 nucleotide sequence: TGTGCCAGCAGTGAACCTCCCTATGGCTACACCTTC. Encoded protein: CASSEPPYGYTF. This chain links TRBV6-1 with TRBJ1-2; D is undetermined. With 2 bases removed from V and 4 bases from J, the gap between germline ends came to 5 bases. Germline assignment: CDR1 MNHNS and CDR2 SASEGT. The CDR3 is 12 amino acids.

This chain links TRBV10-1 with TRBJ2-3; D possibly corresponds to TRBD2 (7 bases). The CDR3 loop spans 14 amino acids. V lost 2 bases and J 5 bases, leaving 11 bases between the germline ends. The germline V gene has CDR1 WNHNN and CDR2 SYGVQD (reference sequence). The CDR3 is CASSEGGAGDTQYF. In DNA, the CDR3 is TGCGCCAGCAGTGAGGGGGGGGCCGGAGATACGCAGTATTTT.

The chain employs TRBV7-9 and TRBJ2-5, with D possibly matching TRBD1 (6 bases). The CDR3 consists of 13 residues. Germline V gene sequence: CDR1 SEHNR, CDR2 FQNEAQ (reference sequence). Trimming took off 7 bases at V and 5 bases at J, with 14 bases between the two ends. The chain's CDR3 is CASTNHRVETQYF. DNA for the CDR3: TGTGCCAGCACCAACCACAGGGTCGAGACCCAGTACTTC.

The genes are TRBV28 and TRBJ1-2; 10 nucleotides agree with TRBD1. The V gene's germline CDR1 is MDHEN and CDR2 SYDVKM. CDR3 length: 18 residues. The junction had 10 bases not matched to a gene; V was cut back by 3 bases and J by 0 bases. This CDR3 is CASSFLSTGGVSNYGYTF. DNA for the CDR3: TGTGCCAGCAGTTTCCTTTCGACAGGGGGCGTATCTAACTATGGCTACACCTTC.

The chain links TRBV5-1 to TRBJ2-3, with D possibly matching TRBD2 (5 bases). Germline CDR1 is SGHRS and CDR2 is YFSETQ. This CDR3 spans 14 amino acids. V dropped 0 bases and J dropped 6 bases, with 11 bases sitting between them. The DNA for the CDR3 is TGCGCCAGCAGCTTGGGGCTAGCTGCGGATACGCAGTATTTT. It is translated as CASSLGLAADTQYF.